The 15 T cell receptor beta chains below were found in one sample sequenced in a study of T cells in localized non-small cell lung cancer. Only in-frame clones appear in the TCRdb table, and some are missing; sequencing was by immunoSEQ multiplex PCR. The sample yields under 2,000 clones, roughly 20% seen once. Sequenced here: normal lung tissue next to the tumor, sampled before any cancer treatment. The origin of the receptors is a male donor aged 60 or over with stage III squamous cell lung carcinoma.

Judged by abundance, this clone is medium-sized. An end of the junction differs from the germline gene, which may be a read error. V is TRBV11-3 and J is TRBJ1-6; 7 bases match TRBD1. Germline values: CDR1 SGHNT, CDR2 YENEEA. There are 16 residues in the CDR3. The CDR3 reads CASSPAYATDRVLLIW. The DNA of the CDR3 is TGTGCCAGCAGCCCAGCGTATGCCACCGACAGGGTCTTATTGATTTGG.

By its share, this clone is medium-sized. The chain is built from TRBV9 and TRBJ2-3; 7 bases fit TRBD2. The V and J ends lost 5 bases and 5 bases, in that order; junction bases with no gene match: 5. The germline CDR1 and CDR2 sequences are SGDLS and YYNGEE. CDR3 length: 13 amino acids. CDR3 DNA: TGTGCCAGCAGTCCTAGGGAGGGAGATACGCAGTATTTT. Translation: CASSPREGDTQYF.

V is TRBV19 and J is TRBJ1-5, with D perhaps matching TRBD1 (6 bases). Trimming left V 7 bases short and J 6 bases short, with 19 bases between. The CDR3 spans 15 residues. Germline CDR1 LNHDA, CDR2 SQIVND (reference sequence). The CDR3 DNA reads as TGTGCCAGTACCCCCTTTAGGGGGGGCGGTCAGCCCCAGCATTTT. This translates into CASTPFRGGGQPQHF.

Here the CDR3 reads CASRSYMGLAGGYEQFF. The CDR3 DNA reads as TGTGCCAGCAGGTCTTATATGGGACTAGCGGGAGGGTATGAGCAGTTCTTC. The chain has TRBV6-8 and TRBJ2-1; 16 nucleotides match TRBD2. V was clipped by 6 bases and J by 8 bases; unmatched bases: 10. This CDR3 region has 17 residues. Germline CDR1 is MNHGY and CDR2 is SAAAGT.

The chain joins TRBV6-8 to TRBJ2-7, with a weak D call TRBD1 (6 bases). Germline CDR1 reads MNHGY; CDR2 reads SAAAGT. Trimming took 0 bases from V and 2 from J, leaving 11 bases between them. This CDR3 has 15 amino acids. The CDR3 DNA reads as TGTGCCAGCAGTTACTCGACAGGCGGAGCCTACGAGCAGTACTTC. This translates into CASSYSTGGAYEQYF.

In its sample, this clone is large (0.1 to 1%). The rearrangement joins TRBV11-3 to TRBJ2-6, with 11 bases fitting TRBD1. The J segment lost 1 base and the V segment lost 5 bases, leaving 7 bases of the junction unmatched. This CDR3 spans 18 amino acids. The germline CDR1 and CDR2 sequences are SGHNT and YENEEA. The CDR3 coding sequence is TGTGCCAGCAGCCCCGGACAGGGGGCGCTTTCTGGGGCCAACGTCCTGACTTTC. Protein sequence: CASSPGQGALSGANVLTF. The whole variable domain, filled in from reference TRBV11-3 and TRBJ2-6, reads EAGVVQSPRYKIIEKKQPVAFWCNPISGHNTLYWYLQNLGQGPELLIRYENEEAVDDSQLPKDRFSAERLKGVDSTLKIQPAELGDSAVYLCASSPGQGALSGANVLTFGAGSRLTVL.

This chain joins TRBV7-6 and TRBJ1-2; D is ambiguous. Germline V CDR1 and CDR2: SGHVS, FNYEAQ. The CDR3 sequence is 15 residues long. V was cut by 3 bases and J by 0 bases, with 11 bases left in between. In nucleotides, the CDR3 is TGTGCCAGCAGCTTGAAGGCGGGAACTAACTATGGCTACACCTTC. Translated, it gives CASSLKAGTNYGYTF.

This clone was seen a few times. The CDR3 sequence is CASSFNYRDEQFF. The DNA of the CDR3 is TGTGCCAGCAGCTTCAATTACCGGGATGAGCAGTTCTTC. J is TRBJ2-1 and V is TRBV7-1; D not certain. TRBV7-1 is classed as an ORF, of uncertain function. The CDR3 runs 13 residues. The ends were cut back, 4 bases at V and 8 bases at J, with 12 bases in the middle.

This sequence joins TRBV6-8 and TRBJ2-5; 8 nucleotides align to TRBD1. Germline lookup yields CDR1 MNHGY and CDR2 SAAAGT. Trimming cost V 7 bases and J 6 bases; bases outside gene matches: 7. This CDR3 spans 13 amino acids. CDR3 in DNA: TGTGCCAGCACCCCACAGGGGGGAAAGACCCAGTACTTC. Translated, it gives CASTPQGGKTQYF.

This clone turned up a few times. The V gene is TRBV7-5, the J gene TRBJ2-2. TRBV7-5 is marked as a pseudogene. The CDR3 is 14 amino acids. DNA for the CDR3: TGTGCCAGCAGGTTTCCGGGACACACCGGGGAGCTGTTTTTT. This gives the protein CASRFPGHTGELFF.

This chain connects TRBV6-8 to TRBJ1-1; D gene ambiguous. Between the trimmed V and J ends, which lost 6 bases and 1 base, there was a span of 12 bases. Germline V lookup: CDR1 MNHGY, CDR2 SAAAGT. The CDR3 has 14 amino acids. CDR3 sequence (DNA): TGTGCCAGCAGCACCCTCGACGGGAACACTGAAGCTTTCTTT. Its protein product is CASSTLDGNTEAFF.

There are a few counts of this clone. The chain links TRBV9 to TRBJ2-4, with D perhaps matching TRBD1 or TRBD2 (6 bases each). This CDR3 has 15 residues. V was trimmed by 4 bases and J by 0 bases, leaving 11 bases between them. Germline-derived CDR1 and CDR2 are SGDLS and YYNGEE. CDR3 nucleotide sequence: TGTGCCAGCAGCCACAGGGACTTAGCCAAAAACATTCAGTACTTC. Translation gives CASSHRDLAKNIQYF.

This clone has only a few counts. The V call is TRBV28, the J call TRBJ1-5; a possible D gene is TRBD1 (5 bases). The V end lost 4 bases, the J end lost 5 bases, and 21 bases lay between the germline ends. The CDR3 totals 17 residues. Germline values: CDR1 MDHEN, CDR2 SYDVKM. CDR3 in amino acids: CASSYIGQGETYQPQHF. CDR3 DNA sequence: TGTGCCAGCAGTTATATCGGACAAGGGGAAACTTATCAGCCCCAGCATTTT.

This chain links TRBV11-3 with TRBJ2-2, with D perhaps matching TRBD1 (6 bases). The CDR3 contains 14 residues. Germline V CDR1 and CDR2: SGHNT, YENEEA. V shed 7 bases and J shed 4 bases, with 13 bases lying between them. The CDR3 sequence: CASNTRDTTGELFF. CDR3 DNA sequence: TGTGCCAGCAATACCCGGGACACCACCGGGGAGCTGTTTTTT.

The V and J genes are TRBV6-8 and TRBJ1-1; D is unresolved. V was shortened by 6 bases and J by 0 bases, with 8 bases between the two germline ends. The CDR3 contains 13 residues. The germline CDR1 and CDR2 sequences are MNHGY and SAAAGT. This chain's CDR3 is CASSPAVNTEAFF. The CDR3 DNA reads as TGTGCCAGCAGCCCGGCGGTGAACACTGAAGCTTTCTTT.